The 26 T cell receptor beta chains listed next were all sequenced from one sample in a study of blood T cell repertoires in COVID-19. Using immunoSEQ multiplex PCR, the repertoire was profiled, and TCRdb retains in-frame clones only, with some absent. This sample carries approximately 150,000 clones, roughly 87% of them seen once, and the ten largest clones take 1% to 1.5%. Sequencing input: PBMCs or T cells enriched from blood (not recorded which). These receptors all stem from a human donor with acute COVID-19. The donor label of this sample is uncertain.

The CDR3 coding sequence is TGTGCCAGCACCCACAGGGCCGGGGAGCTGTTTTTT. It is translated as CASTHRAGELFF. The chain employs TRBV6-6 and TRBJ2-2; a weak D match, TRBD1 (6 bases). Between the trimmed V and J ends, which lost 7 bases and 6 bases, there was a span of 9 bases. CDR3 size: 12 residues. Germline loops: CDR1 MNHNY, CDR2 SVGAGI (reference sequence).

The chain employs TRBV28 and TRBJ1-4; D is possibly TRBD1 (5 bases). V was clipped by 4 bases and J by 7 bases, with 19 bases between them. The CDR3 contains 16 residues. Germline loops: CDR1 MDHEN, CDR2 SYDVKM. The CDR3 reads CASSYLSSGNGEKLFF. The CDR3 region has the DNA TGTGCCAGCAGTTACCTATCCTCAGGGAATGGTGAAAAACTGTTTTTT.

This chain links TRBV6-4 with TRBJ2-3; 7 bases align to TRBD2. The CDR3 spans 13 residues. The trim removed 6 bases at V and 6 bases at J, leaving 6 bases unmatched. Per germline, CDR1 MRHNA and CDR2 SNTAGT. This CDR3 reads CASSRGELDTQYF. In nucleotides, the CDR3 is TGTGCCAGCAGCCGGGGGGAGCTTGATACGCAGTATTTT.

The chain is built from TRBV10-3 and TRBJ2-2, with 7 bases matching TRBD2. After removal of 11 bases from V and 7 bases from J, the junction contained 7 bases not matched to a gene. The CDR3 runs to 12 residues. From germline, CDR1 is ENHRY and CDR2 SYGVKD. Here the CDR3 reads CAVERGDGELFF. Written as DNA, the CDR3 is TGTGCCGTCGAGCGGGGTGACGGGGAGCTGTTTTTT.

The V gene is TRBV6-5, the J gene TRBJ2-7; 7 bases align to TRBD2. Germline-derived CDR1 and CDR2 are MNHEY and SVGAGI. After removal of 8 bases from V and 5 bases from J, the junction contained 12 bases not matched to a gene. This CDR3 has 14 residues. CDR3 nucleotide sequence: TGTGCCAGCGGAGGGTGGAGCGGGGTTAACGAGCAGTACTTC. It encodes CASGGWSGVNEQYF.

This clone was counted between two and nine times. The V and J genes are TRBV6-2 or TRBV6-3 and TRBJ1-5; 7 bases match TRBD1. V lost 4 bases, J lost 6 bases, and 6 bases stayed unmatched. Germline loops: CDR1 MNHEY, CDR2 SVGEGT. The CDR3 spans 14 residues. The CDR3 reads CASSSGGPGQPQHF. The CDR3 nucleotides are TGTGCCAGCAGTTCAGGGGGGCCGGGTCAGCCCCAGCATTTT.

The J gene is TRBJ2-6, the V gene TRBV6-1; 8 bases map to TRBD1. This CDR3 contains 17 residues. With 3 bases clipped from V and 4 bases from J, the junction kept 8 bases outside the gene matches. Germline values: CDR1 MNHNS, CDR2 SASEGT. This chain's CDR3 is CASSDPTGAVGANVLTF. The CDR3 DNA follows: TGTGCCAGCAGTGACCCGACAGGGGCGGTGGGGGCCAACGTCCTGACTTTC.

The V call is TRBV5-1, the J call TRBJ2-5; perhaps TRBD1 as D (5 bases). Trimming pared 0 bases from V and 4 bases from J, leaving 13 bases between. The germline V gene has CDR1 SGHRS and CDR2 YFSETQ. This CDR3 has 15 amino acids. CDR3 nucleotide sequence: TGCGCCAGCAGCTTGGCCAGACAGCGCCTAGAGACCCAGTACTTC. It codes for CASSLARQRLETQYF.

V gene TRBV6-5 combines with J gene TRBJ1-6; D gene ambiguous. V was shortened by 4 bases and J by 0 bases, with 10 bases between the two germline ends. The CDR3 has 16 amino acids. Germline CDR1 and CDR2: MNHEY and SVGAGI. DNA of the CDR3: TGTGCCAGCAGTTTCGGTCTGAGCTCCTATAATTCACCCCTCCACTTT. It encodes CASSFGLSSYNSPLHF.

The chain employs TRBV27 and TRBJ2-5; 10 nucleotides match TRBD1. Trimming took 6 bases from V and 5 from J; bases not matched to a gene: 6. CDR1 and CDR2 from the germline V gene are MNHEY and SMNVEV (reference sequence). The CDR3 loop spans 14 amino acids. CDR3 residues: CASRGQGIEETQYF. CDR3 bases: TGTGCCAGCAGGGGACAGGGGATCGAGGAGACCCAGTACTTC.

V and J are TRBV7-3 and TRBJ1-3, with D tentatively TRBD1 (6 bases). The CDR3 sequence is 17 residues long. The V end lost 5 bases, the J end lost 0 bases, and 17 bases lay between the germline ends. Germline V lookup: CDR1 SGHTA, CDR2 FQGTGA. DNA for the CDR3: TGTGCCAGCAGCCCCATTGGGGGCATTAGCTCTGGAAACACCATATATTTT. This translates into CASSPIGGISSGNTIYF.

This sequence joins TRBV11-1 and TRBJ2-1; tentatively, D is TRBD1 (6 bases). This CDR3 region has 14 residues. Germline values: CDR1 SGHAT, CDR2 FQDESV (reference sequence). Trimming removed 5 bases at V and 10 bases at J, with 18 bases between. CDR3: CASSPTTGQGEQFF. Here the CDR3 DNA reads TGTGCCAGCAGCCCTACGACAGGCCAGGGGGAGCAGTTCTTC.

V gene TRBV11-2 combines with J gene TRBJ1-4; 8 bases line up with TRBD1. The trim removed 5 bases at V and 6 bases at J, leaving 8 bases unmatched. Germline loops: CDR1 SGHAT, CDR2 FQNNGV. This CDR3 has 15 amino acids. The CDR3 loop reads CASSPGQGGYEKLFF. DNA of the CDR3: TGTGCCAGCAGCCCCGGACAGGGAGGTTATGAAAAACTGTTTTTT.

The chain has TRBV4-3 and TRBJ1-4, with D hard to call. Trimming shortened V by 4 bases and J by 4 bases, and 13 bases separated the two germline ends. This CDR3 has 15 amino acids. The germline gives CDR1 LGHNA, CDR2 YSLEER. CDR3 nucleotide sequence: TGCGCCAGCAGCCTAGGGCGAGGGAATAATGAAAAACTGTTTTTT. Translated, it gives CASSLGRGNNEKLFF.

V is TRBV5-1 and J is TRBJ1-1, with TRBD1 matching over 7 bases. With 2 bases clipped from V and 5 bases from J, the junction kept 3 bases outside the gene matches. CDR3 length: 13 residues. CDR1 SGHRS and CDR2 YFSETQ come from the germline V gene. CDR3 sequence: CASSFTGDTEAFF. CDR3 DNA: TGCGCCAGCAGCTTTACAGGGGATACTGAAGCTTTCTTT.

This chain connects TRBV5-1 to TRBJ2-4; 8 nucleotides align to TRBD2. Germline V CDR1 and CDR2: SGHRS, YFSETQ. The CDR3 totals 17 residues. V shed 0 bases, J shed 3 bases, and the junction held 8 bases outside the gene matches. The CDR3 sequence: CASSLAALAVGKNIQYF. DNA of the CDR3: TGCGCCAGCAGCTTGGCGGCACTAGCGGTAGGCAAAAACATTCAGTACTTC.

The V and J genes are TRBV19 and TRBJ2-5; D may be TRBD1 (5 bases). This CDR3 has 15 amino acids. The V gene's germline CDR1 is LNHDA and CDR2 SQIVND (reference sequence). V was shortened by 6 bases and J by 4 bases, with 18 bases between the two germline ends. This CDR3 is CASRAQGSNGETQYF. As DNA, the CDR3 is TGTGCCAGTAGGGCCCAGGGTTCAAATGGAGAGACCCAGTACTTC.

The CDR3 region is CASSVSVLRGNTEAFF. DNA for the CDR3: TGTGCCAGCAGCGTGAGCGTTTTGAGAGGGAACACTGAAGCTTTCTTT. This rearrangement joins TRBV9 to TRBJ1-1, with D hard to call. In germline, CDR1 is SGDLS, CDR2 YYNGEE. The ends were cut back, 2 bases at V and 1 base at J, with 15 bases in the middle. CDR3 length: 16 amino acids.

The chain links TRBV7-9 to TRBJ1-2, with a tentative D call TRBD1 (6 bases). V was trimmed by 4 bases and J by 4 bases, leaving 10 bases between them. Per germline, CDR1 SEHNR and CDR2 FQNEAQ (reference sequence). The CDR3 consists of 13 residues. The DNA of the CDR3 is TGTGCCAGCAGCTCGGACAGCCTCTATGGCTACACCTTC. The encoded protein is CASSSDSLYGYTF.

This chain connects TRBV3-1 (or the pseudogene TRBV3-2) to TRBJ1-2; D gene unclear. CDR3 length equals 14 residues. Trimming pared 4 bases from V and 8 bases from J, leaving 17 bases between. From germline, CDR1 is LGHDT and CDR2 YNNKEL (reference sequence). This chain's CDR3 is CASSPVGLKRGYTF. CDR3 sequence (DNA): TGTGCCAGCAGCCCAGTGGGCCTAAAAAGAGGCTACACCTTC.

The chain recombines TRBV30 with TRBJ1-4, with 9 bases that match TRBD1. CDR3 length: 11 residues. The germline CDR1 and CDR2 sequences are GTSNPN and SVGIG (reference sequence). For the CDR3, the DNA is TGTGCTATGGACAGGGGAGAAAAACTGTTTTTT. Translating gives CAMDRGEKLFF.

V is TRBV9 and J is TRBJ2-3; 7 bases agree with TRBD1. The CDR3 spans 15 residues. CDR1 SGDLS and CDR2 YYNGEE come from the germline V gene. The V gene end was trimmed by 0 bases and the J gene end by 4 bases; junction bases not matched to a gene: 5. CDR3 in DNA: TGTGCCAGCAGCGTAGCTGGGGACAGCCCAGATACGCAGTATTTT. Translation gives CASSVAGDSPDTQYF.

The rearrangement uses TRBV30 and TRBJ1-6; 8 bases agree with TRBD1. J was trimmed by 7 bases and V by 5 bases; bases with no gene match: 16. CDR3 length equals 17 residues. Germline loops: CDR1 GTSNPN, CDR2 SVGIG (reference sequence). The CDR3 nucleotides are TGTGCCTGGGGCCCCTTAGGACAGGGAATCTGGAATTCACCCCTCCACTTT. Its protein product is CAWGPLGQGIWNSPLHF.

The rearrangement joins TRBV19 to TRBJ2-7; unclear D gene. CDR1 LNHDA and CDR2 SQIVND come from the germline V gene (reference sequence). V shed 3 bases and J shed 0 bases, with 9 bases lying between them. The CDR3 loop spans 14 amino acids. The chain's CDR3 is CASSIRVSSYEQYF. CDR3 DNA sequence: TGTGCCAGTAGTATTCGGGTCAGCTCCTACGAGCAGTACTTC.

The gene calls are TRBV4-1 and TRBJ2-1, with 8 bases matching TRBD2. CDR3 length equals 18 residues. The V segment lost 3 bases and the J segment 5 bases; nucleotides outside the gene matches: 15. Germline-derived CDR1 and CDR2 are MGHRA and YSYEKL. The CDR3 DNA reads TGCGCCAGCAGCCATAAGGTCCTCCGGGGGGGCCCCCACAATGAGCAGTTCTTC. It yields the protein CASSHKVLRGGPHNEQFF.

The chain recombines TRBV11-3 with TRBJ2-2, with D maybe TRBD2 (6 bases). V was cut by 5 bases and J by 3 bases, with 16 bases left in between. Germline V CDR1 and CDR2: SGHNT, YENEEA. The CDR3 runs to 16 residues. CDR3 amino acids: CASSPWRGTDTGELFF. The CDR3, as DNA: TGTGCCAGCAGCCCCTGGCGGGGTACCGACACCGGGGAGCTGTTTTTT.